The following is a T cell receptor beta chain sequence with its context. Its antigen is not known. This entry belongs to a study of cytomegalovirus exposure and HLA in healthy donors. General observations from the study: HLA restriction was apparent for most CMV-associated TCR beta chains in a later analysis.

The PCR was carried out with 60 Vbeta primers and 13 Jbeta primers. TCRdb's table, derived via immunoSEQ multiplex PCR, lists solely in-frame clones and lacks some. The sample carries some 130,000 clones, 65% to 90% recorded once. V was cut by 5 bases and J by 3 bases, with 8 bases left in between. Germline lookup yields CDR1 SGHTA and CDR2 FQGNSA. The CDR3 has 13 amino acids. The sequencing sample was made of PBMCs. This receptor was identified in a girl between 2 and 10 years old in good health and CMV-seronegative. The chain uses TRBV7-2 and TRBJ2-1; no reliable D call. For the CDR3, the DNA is TGTGCCAGCAGCCCCTACAGCTACAATGAGCAGTTCTTC. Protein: CASSPYSYNEQFF.